Following are 17 T cell receptor beta chains from one sample sequenced in a study of blood T cell repertoires in COVID-19. The protocol was immunoSEQ multiplex PCR, while the TCRdb copy is restricted to in-frame clones and leaves out a portion. The profile shows about 160,000 clones, around 81% of them singletons. Sample: peripheral blood. Receptors originate from an older man who had recovered from COVID-19.

In its sample, this clone was seen a few times. The rearrangement links TRBV27 to TRBJ1-6; TRBD1 aligns across 7 bases. Germline V gene sequence: CDR1 MNHEY, CDR2 SMNVEV (reference sequence). The CDR3 length is 17 residues. Losses at the gene ends were 5 bases for V and 2 bases for J; bases not matched to a gene: 9. CDR3 DNA sequence: TGTGCCAGCAGTCCTGGAACAGGGGTTACCTATAATTCACCCCTCCACTTT. Its protein is CASSPGTGVTYNSPLHF.

This clone was picked up a small number of times. V usage is TRBV6-4 and J usage is TRBJ2-1, with 8 nucleotides matching TRBD2. V shed 6 bases and J 4 bases; nucleotides not matched to a gene: 17. Germline assignment: CDR1 MRHNA and CDR2 SNTAGT. CDR3 length: 18 residues. The CDR3 here is CASSASPGGGQGYNEQFF. The CDR3 coding sequence is TGTGCCAGCAGCGCCTCCCCCGGGGGGGGACAAGGATACAATGAGCAGTTCTTC.

The chain combines TRBV5-1 with TRBJ2-2, with D hard to call. The CDR3 spans 15 residues. Trimming pared 0 bases from V and 0 bases from J, leaving 6 bases between. CDR1 SGHRS and CDR2 YFSETQ come from the germline V gene. The CDR3 region is CASSLAETNTGELFF. The CDR3 DNA reads TGCGCCAGCAGCTTGGCCGAGACGAACACCGGGGAGCTGTTTTTT.

The V and J genes are TRBV9 and TRBJ2-7, with 8 bases that match TRBD1. Germline values: CDR1 SGDLS, CDR2 YYNGEE. The V gene end was trimmed by 4 bases and the J gene end by 3 bases; junction bases not matched to a gene: 6. CDR3 size: 14 residues. The CDR3 is CASSPTGDYYEQYF. The DNA of the CDR3 is TGTGCCAGCAGCCCGACAGGGGATTACTACGAGCAGTACTTC.

V is TRBV13 and J is TRBJ1-1; D not resolved. The germline V and J ends were trimmed by 0 bases and 1 base, with 6 bases remaining between them. The CDR3 is 14 residues long. Germline V gene lookup returns CDR1 PRHDT and CDR2 FYEKMQ (reference sequence). The CDR3 DNA sequence: TGTGCCAGCAGCTTAGGCGGGAAGAACACTGAAGCTTTCTTT. Protein: CASSLGGKNTEAFF.

The chain employs TRBV5-4 and TRBJ2-7, with 10 bases lining up with TRBD2. This CDR3 is built from 15 residues. Germline trimming cut 4 bases from V and 6 bases from J; bases unmatched to any gene: 10. CDR1 and CDR2 from the germline V gene are SGHNT and YYREEE (reference sequence). Written as DNA, the CDR3 is TGTGCCAGCAGCCCCAGGACTAGCGGCTCGTCCGAGCAGTACTTC. Translation gives CASSPRTSGSSEQYF.

The chain has TRBV19 and TRBJ2-4; maybe TRBD2 (5 bases). This CDR3 has 17 amino acids. V gave up 5 bases and J gave up 1 base, with 18 bases separating them. Germline-derived CDR1 and CDR2 are LNHDA and SQIVND (reference sequence). The CDR3 region has the DNA TGTGCCAGTAGTGTCGGACTCTCCGGAGTGGCCAAAAACATTCAGTACTTC. Its protein product is CASSVGLSGVAKNIQYF.

V and J are TRBV28 and TRBJ2-1; TRBD2 matches 11 bases. The germline V gene has CDR1 MDHEN and CDR2 SYDVKM. V was clipped by 8 bases and J by 8 bases; unmatched bases: 11. This CDR3 has 15 residues. In DNA form, the CDR3 reads TGTGCCAGCGCCGGGAGTAGCGGGAGGGTGCATGAGCAGTTCTTC. It encodes CASAGSSGRVHEQFF.

The V call is TRBV18, the J call TRBJ2-7; 9 bases align to TRBD1. CDR1 is KGHSH, CDR2 LQKENI, per germline. The CDR3 totals 16 residues. V shed 4 bases, J shed 8 bases, and the junction held 15 bases outside the gene matches. CDR3 in amino acids: CASSRNSGTGLTQQYF. CDR3 nucleotide sequence: TGTGCCAGCTCACGAAATTCCGGGACAGGGCTCACTCAGCAGTACTTC. Combining the CDR3 with reference TRBV18 and TRBJ2-7 gives the whole variable domain NAGVMQNPRHLVRRRGQEARLRCSPMKGHSHVYWYRQLPEEGLKFMVYLQKENIIDESGMPKERFSAEFPKEGPSILRIQQVVRGDSAAYFCASSRNSGTGLTQQYFGPGTRLTVT.

This chain connects TRBV10-2 to TRBJ1-1; the D is unclear. CDR3 length: 13 residues. V dropped 2 bases and J dropped 3 bases, with 7 bases sitting between them. CDR1 and CDR2 (germline): WSHSY, SAAADI. CDR3 in DNA: TGCGCCAGCAGTGAGGGCAGCGACACTGAAGCTTTCTTT. This sequence encodes CASSEGSDTEAFF.

J is TRBJ2-2 and V is TRBV6-5; a weak D match, TRBD2 (6 bases). The ends were cut back, 6 bases at V and 2 bases at J, with 13 bases in the middle. Germline assignment: CDR1 MNHEY and CDR2 SVGAGI. The CDR3 consists of 15 residues. CDR3 coding DNA: TGTGCCAGCAGATGGGGAGGCGCCAACACCGGGGAGCTGTTTTTT. Residues: CASRWGGANTGELFF.

The J gene is TRBJ2-1, the V gene TRBV19; 8 bases are shared with TRBD1. Looked up from germline, CDR1 is LNHDA and CDR2 is SQIVND (reference sequence). There are 16 residues in the CDR3. V lost 4 bases to trimming and J lost 7 bases; unmatched junction nucleotides: 12. This chain's CDR3 is CASSTSRTGIRNEQFF. The CDR3 DNA follows: TGTGCCAGTAGTACCTCCCGGACAGGGATACGAAATGAGCAGTTCTTC.

The gene calls are TRBV6-1 and TRBJ2-3, with a possible D match to TRBD2 (5 bases). From germline, CDR1 is MNHNS and CDR2 SASEGT. Trimming cost V 3 bases and J 5 bases, with 15 bases left between them. The CDR3 runs 15 residues. The chain's CDR3 is CASSESLRRRDTQYF. In DNA, the CDR3 is TGTGCCAGCAGTGAGAGTCTTAGGAGGCGAGATACGCAGTATTTT.

The rearrangement uses TRBV10-3 and TRBJ1-2, with TRBD1 as a possible D gene (5 bases). CDR3 length: 13 amino acids. Germline V gene data show CDR1 as ENHRY and CDR2 as SYGVKD. V shed 5 bases and J shed 5 bases, with 12 bases lying between them. CDR3 nucleotide sequence: TGTGCCATCAGTTTCGGACATGAGTATGGCTACACCTTC. It codes for CAISFGHEYGYTF.

V and J are TRBV4-1 and TRBJ2-7; 8 nucleotides line up with TRBD1. This CDR3 comprises 15 residues. V was pared by 1 base and J by 4 bases, with 6 bases of the junction left unmatched. Germline V gene lookup returns CDR1 MGHRA and CDR2 YSYEKL. CDR3 amino acids: CASSQVLDRGYEQYF. The CDR3 coding sequence is TGCGCCAGCAGCCAAGTCCTAGACAGGGGATACGAGCAGTACTTC.

This clone was counted between two and nine times. This chain uses TRBV6-1 with TRBJ1-4; no clear D gene. CDR1 is MNHNS, CDR2 SASEGT, per germline. V lost 2 bases and J lost 7, with 14 bases in between. The CDR3 extends over 15 amino acids. The CDR3 region is CASSEIGLVGEKLFF. For the CDR3, the DNA is TGTGCCAGCAGTGAAATCGGGTTGGTGGGTGAAAAACTGTTTTTT.

The chain has TRBV11-2 and TRBJ2-5; D perhaps matches TRBD1 (6 bases). This CDR3 contains 15 residues. The V end lost 1 base, the J end lost 1 base, and 10 bases lay between the germline ends. Looked up from germline, CDR1 is SGHAT and CDR2 is FQNNGV. The CDR3, as DNA: TGTGCCAGCAGCTTAGGGGGGACACCCCAAGAGACCCAGTACTTC. Translation gives CASSLGGTPQETQYF.